A selection of T cell receptor beta chains follows, all from one sample in a study of response to subunit inactivated influenza vaccine. TCRdb analysed the RT-PCR reads with MiXCR anew, one entry per CDR3 protein. Here the sample spans a few hundred thousand distinct CDR3 sequences, about 11% being singletons. This sample was also put to use in a study of T cells expressing NK-cell markers.

Specimen: PBMCs from blood, collected on the day of vaccination. The receptors were gathered from a man aged 50 to 59 who received an inactivated influenza vaccine. The CDR3 runs from the conserved cysteine through the conserved F or W. A D gene is named only where the DNA matches it firmly. Clone size appears in some rows only: once, few, many, or a class for an expanded clone.

D	V	size	J	CDR3	DNA
TRBD2	TRBV5-1	-	TRBJ2-1	CASSRGGTSGTSSYNEQFF	TGCGCCAGCAGCCGCGGGGGGACTAGCGGGACGAGCTCCTACAATGAGCAGTTCTTC
-	TRBV28	-	TRBJ2-7	CASSLKGHEQYF	TGTGCCAGCAGTTTAAAGGGCCACGAGCAGTACTTC
TRBD2	TRBV11-2	-	TRBJ2-1	CASSPGRILRGGPYNEQFF	TGTGCCAGCAGCCCGGGACGGATTCTTCGGGGGGGCCCCTACAATGAGCAGTTCTTC
-	TRBV12-3/TRBV12-4	many	TRBJ2-1	CASSLAAGPYEQFF	TGTGCCAGCAGTTTGGCCGCCGGTCCTTATGAGCAGTTCTTC
TRBD1	TRBV6-2/TRBV6-3	few	TRBJ2-4	CASSKGAPRYIQYF	TGTGCCAGCAGCAAGGGGGCCCCTCGATACATTCAGTACTTC
TRBD1	TRBV4-1	-	TRBJ2-2	CASSQRTGLPGELFF	TGCGCCAGCAGCCAACGGACAGGGCTCCCCGGGGAGCTGTTTTTT
TRBD1	TRBV7-9	few	TRBJ2-4	CASSPDRAAKNIQYF	TGTGCCAGCAGCCCCGACAGGGCAGCCAAAAACATTCAGTACTTC
TRBD1	TRBV6-2/TRBV6-3	few	TRBJ1-5	CASSYQVRTGGPQPQHF	TGTGCCAGCAGTTACCAAGTGAGGACAGGGGGCCCTCAGCCCCAGCATTTT
TRBD2	TRBV10-3	-	TRBJ2-2	CAISVVAGDITGELFF	TGTGCCATCAGTGTAGTAGCGGGAGACATCACCGGGGAGCTGTTTTTT
-	TRBV3-1	-	TRBJ2-7	CASSQGRVGQSLYEQYF	TGTGCCAGCAGCCAAGGGAGGGTAGGACAGAGTCTCTACGAGCAGTACTTC
TRBD1	TRBV6-1	few	TRBJ1-2	CASKRVGQSNYGYTF	TGTGCCAGCAAAAGAGTGGGACAGTCGAACTATGGCTACACCTTC
-	TRBV7-8	few	TRBJ1-1	CASSIGPANTEAFF	TGTGCCAGCAGCATCGGACCTGCGAACACTGAAGCTTTCTTT
-	TRBV5-1	few	TRBJ2-7	CASNLDGGRNEQYF	TGCGCCAGCAATCTAGACGGGGGGCGTAACGAGCAGTACTTC
TRBD2	TRBV15	many	TRBJ2-1	CATSREVTSGGEFF	TGTGCCACCAGCAGAGAAGTTACTAGCGGGGGGGAGTTCTTC
-	TRBV11-2	many	TRBJ1-4	CASSFILTAGNEKLFF	TGTGCCAGCAGCTTCATTCTAACAGCAGGGAATGAAAAACTGTTTTTT